Listed here is a single T cell receptor beta chain. Its antigen remains unidentified. This record comes from a study of OX40 agonist ivuxolimab in advanced cancers. Study conclusions and caveats: The expanded peripheral T cells' antigen specificity was not determined.

Trimming removed 4 bases from V and 0 bases from J, with 10 bases in between. CDR1 is SEHNR and CDR2 is FQNEAQ in the germline V gene (reference sequence). CDR3 length: 14 amino acids. The table came from immunoSEQ multiplex PCR; TCRdb's copy has only in-frame clones and leaves some out. Of tens of thousands of clones detected, 88% appear once; the ten largest clones hold roughly 56%. The source of this sequence is an adult with an advanced solid tumor such as melanoma, head and neck, liver or kidney cancer. The chain carries TRBV7-9 and TRBJ2-7, with D hard to call. Here the sequenced sample was CD4+ or CD8+ T cells sorted from blood, taken in a trial of the OX40 agonist ivuxolimab. Here the CDR3 reads CASSSPTSSYEQYF. The CDR3 region has the DNA TGTGCCAGCAGCTCCCCGACAAGCTCCTACGAGCAGTACTTC. Complete variable domain (other parts from reference TRBV7-9 and TRBJ2-7): DTGVSQNPRHKITKRGQNVTFRCDPISEHNRLYWYRQTLGQGPEFLTYFQNEAQLEKSRLLSDRFSAERPKGSFSTLEIQRTEQGDSAMYLCASSSPTSSYEQYFGPGTRLTVT.